This TCR beta chain is from a study of identical twins. In TCRdb, the 5' RACE reads were re-called with MiXCR into one record per CDR3 protein. The sample has around 340,000 distinct CDR3 sequences, around 12% seen once. Trimming at V came to 3 bases and at J to 8 bases, leaving 7 bases not matched to a gene. Germline V CDR1 and CDR2: SGHTA, FQGNSA. This CDR3 region has 14 residues. This same sample was also taken into another study, of yellow fever vaccine responses in identical twins.

Sequencing was carried out using CD8+ T cells sorted from blood. This clonotype originated in a woman under 30 in good health. The chain carries TRBV7-2 and TRBJ1-3, with 7 nucleotides matching TRBD1. As DNA, the CDR3 is TGTGCCAGCAGCTTTCATCCAGGGGGAGACACCATATATTTT. Its translation: CASSFHPGGDTIYF.